This is a list of T cell receptor beta chains from one sample in a study of identical twins. TCRdb re-called the 5' RACE reads with MiXCR, one entry per CDR3 protein. Here the sample spans around 1.7 million distinct CDR3 sequences, under 35% being singletons. What was sequenced was cord blood. These receptors were collected from a newborn girl in good health. The CDR3 runs from the conserved cysteine through the conserved F or W. D genes are given only for firm matches. Clone sizes are given selectively: once, few, many, or a class where the clone is expanded.

d_gene	v_gene	abundance	j_gene	CDR3aa	CDR3nt
.	TRBV20-1	.	TRBJ2-7	CSAQSQGKYYEQYF	TGCAGTGCCCAGAGCCAGGGTAAATACTACGAGCAGTACTTC
TRBD2	TRBV4-2	.	TRBJ2-1	CASGRASGRSYNEQFF	TGTGCCAGCGGAAGGGCTAGCGGGAGGTCTTACAATGAGCAGTTCTTC
TRBD1	TRBV4-2	.	TRBJ1-1	CASSLGQVSVSTEAFF	TGTGCCAGCAGCCTGGGACAGGTGTCGGTGAGCACTGAAGCTTTCTTT
TRBD1	TRBV12-3/TRBV12-4	.	TRBJ2-5	CASSLLSGGAAETQYF	TGTGCCAGCAGTTTATTGTCAGGGGGCGCGGCAGAGACCCAGTACTTC
.	TRBV7-9	.	TRBJ2-7	CASSLTEGSDEQYF	TGTGCCAGCAGCTTAACGGAGGGGTCCGACGAGCAGTACTTC
TRBD2	TRBV5-1	.	TRBJ2-2	CASTPSLSGRATGELFF	TGCGCCAGCACCCCCAGTCTCAGCGGGAGAGCCACCGGGGAGCTGTTTTTT
.	TRBV3-1	.	TRBJ1-1	CASSQDGGFGEAFF	TGTGCCAGCAGCCAAGATGGGGGGTTCGGTGAAGCTTTCTTT
.	TRBV24-1	.	TRBJ2-1	CATSDQAYRDTYNEQFF	TGTGCCACCAGTGATCAGGCGTACCGGGACACCTACAATGAGCAGTTCTTC
TRBD2	TRBV20-1	.	TRBJ2-3	CSARDWTSGSGLTDTQYF	TGCAGTGCTAGAGACTGGACTAGCGGGAGTGGGCTCACAGATACGCAGTATTTT
TRBD1	TRBV5-1	.	TRBJ2-7	CASSPWVDRLRYEQYF	TGCGCCAGCAGCCCTTGGGTGGACAGGCTTAGGTACGAGCAGTACTTC
.	TRBV27	.	TRBJ1-2	CASSYTTAGASYGHTF	TGTGCCAGCAGCTATACGACGGCAGGGGCTTCCTATGGCCACACCTTC
TRBD2	TRBV5-1	many	TRBJ2-1	CASRLAGGLYNEQFF	TGCGCCAGCCGATTAGCGGGGGGGCTCTACAATGAGCAGTTCTTC
.	TRBV4-1	.	TRBJ2-7	CASSQVQGQYEQYF	TGCGCCAGCAGCCAAGTTCAGGGTCAGTACGAGCAGTACTTC
TRBD2	TRBV2	few	TRBJ2-1	CASRGDIAGASYNEQFF	TGTGCCAGCAGGGGGGACATAGCGGGGGCCAGCTACAATGAGCAGTTCTTC
TRBD1	TRBV4-2	few	TRBJ1-5	CASSQATGASNQPQHF	TGTGCCAGCAGCCAAGCGACAGGGGCGAGCAATCAGCCCCAGCATTTT
.	TRBV7-2	few	TRBJ2-1	CAGSPKGGGLRNEQFF	TGTGCCGGCAGCCCCAAGGGAGGAGGACTTAGAAATGAGCAGTTCTTC
TRBD2	TRBV7-2	many	TRBJ2-3	CASSLAVAGGTDTQYF	TGTGCCAGCAGCTTAGCGGTAGCGGGGGGCACAGATACGCAGTATTTT
.	TRBV10-3	.	TRBJ1-2	CAASEDPTLGYTF	TGTGCCGCGTCAGAAGATCCAACCCTGGGCTACACCTTC
.	TRBV6-1	few	TRBJ1-6	CASSEPASWGRDASCSNSPLHF	TGTGCCAGCAGTGAACCCGCTTCATGGGGAAGGGACGCCTCCTGTTCTAATTCACCCCTCCACTTT
TRBD2	TRBV11-2	many	TRBJ2-1	CASSLRGRALYNEQFF	TGTGCCAGCAGCTTGAGAGGGAGGGCCCTCTACAATGAGCAGTTCTTC
.	TRBV13	.	TRBJ2-1	CASSSERGPQFF	TGTGCCAGCAGCTCGGAAAGAGGCCCGCAGTTCTTC
.	TRBV2	.	TRBJ2-5	CASRTVKPQETQYF	TGTGCCAGCAGGACCGTCAAACCCCAAGAGACCCAGTACTTC
TRBD1	TRBV27	.	TRBJ2-6	CASSLDRTGGSSGANVLTF	TGTGCCAGCAGTTTGGACCGGACAGGGGGGAGCTCTGGGGCCAACGTCCTGACTTTC
.	TRBV20-1	.	TRBJ2-1	CSVQGGLDEQFF	TGCAGTGTTCAGGGCGGGTTGGATGAGCAGTTCTTC